One and the same sample provided the 29 T cell receptor beta chains below, sequenced in a study of blood T cell repertoires in COVID-19. This table comes from immunoSEQ multiplex PCR, and its TCRdb copy is limited to in-frame clones, with some not included. The data contain roughly 220,000 clones, about 86% of them singletons. Material for sequencing was PBMCs or T cells enriched from blood (not recorded which). These receptors were taken from a woman aged 40 to 50 with acute COVID-19.

This chain connects TRBV7-3 to TRBJ1-6; 7 positions agree with TRBD1. Unmatched junction bases numbered 13, after V lost 5 bases and J lost 6 bases. Germline V CDR1 and CDR2: SGHTA, FQGTGA. The CDR3 loop spans 17 amino acids. The CDR3 DNA is TGTGCCAGCAGCCCGTCCAGGGGGGCGATTCTTAATTCACCCCTCCACTTT. It encodes CASSPSRGAILNSPLHF. The variable domain in full, with the rest retrieved from reference TRBV7-3 and TRBJ1-6, is GAGVSQTPSNKVTEKGKYVELRCDPISGHTALYWYRQSLGQGPEFLIYFQGTGAADDSGLPNDRFFAVRPEGSVSTLKIQRTERGDSAVYLCASSPSRGAILNSPLHFGNGTRLTVT.

This chain uses TRBV5-1 with TRBJ2-1; the match to TRBD2 covers 9 bases. The CDR3 extends over 16 amino acids. Germline CDR1 is SGHRS and CDR2 is YFSETQ. The ends lost 1 base at V and 7 bases at J; junction bases unmatched: 9. In DNA form, the CDR3 reads TGCGCCAGCAGCTTGAAGCAACTAGCGGGCTCGAATGAGCAGTTCTTC. It specifies CASSLKQLAGSNEQFF. The entire variable domain, with the rest obtained from reference TRBV5-1 and TRBJ2-1, is as follows: KAGVTQTPRYLIKTRGQQVTLSCSPISGHRSVSWYQQTPGQGLQFLFEYFSETQRNKGNFPGRFSGRQFSNSRSEMNVSTLELGDSALYLCASSLKQLAGSNEQFFGPGTRLTVL.

The rearrangement uses TRBV7-2 and TRBJ2-1; 7 positions agree with TRBD1. After removal of 3 bases from V and 7 bases from J, the junction contained 3 bases not matched to a gene. The CDR3 spans 13 residues. Germline loops: CDR1 SGHTA, CDR2 FQGNSA. The chain's CDR3 is CASSFIRGNEQFF. CDR3 nucleotides: TGTGCCAGCAGCTTTATCAGGGGGAATGAGCAGTTCTTC. The whole variable domain, remainder taken from reference TRBV7-2 and TRBJ2-1, is GAGVSQSPSNKVTEKGKDVELRCDPISGHTALYWYRQSLGQGLEFLIYFQGNSAPDKSGLPSDRFSAERTGGSVSTLTIQRTQQEDSAVYLCASSFIRGNEQFFGPGTRLTVL.

The chain is built from TRBV28 and TRBJ2-3; 8 bases line up with TRBD2. CDR1 MDHEN and CDR2 SYDVKM come from the germline V gene. The length of the CDR3 is 16 residues. V lost 4 bases and J lost 4; bases outside the gene matches: 10. CDR3 nucleotides: TGTGCCAGCAGTTCCTCGGGTAGCGGGATGTCAGATACGCAGTATTTT. Residues: CASSSSGSGMSDTQYF.

The chain recombines TRBV3-1 (or the pseudogene TRBV3-2) with TRBJ2-7, with 10 positions matching TRBD2. The CDR3 runs to 15 residues. V was pared by 3 bases and J by 5 bases, with 7 bases of the junction left unmatched. Per the germline V gene, CDR1 is LGHDT and CDR2 is YNNKEL (reference sequence). For the CDR3, the DNA is TGTGCCAGCAGCCAGGGAGCGGGAGGGAACAACGAGCAGTACTTC. Residues: CASSQGAGGNNEQYF.

This chain uses TRBV10-3 with TRBJ2-1, with TRBD2 matching over 7 bases. The CDR3 consists of 13 residues. The V gene end was trimmed by 4 bases and the J gene end by 10 bases; junction bases not matched to a gene: 7. Per the germline V gene, CDR1 is ENHRY and CDR2 is SYGVKD. For the CDR3, the DNA is TGTGCCATCAGTGGGCCGGGACTACAAGAGCAGTTCTTC. This sequence encodes CAISGPGLQEQFF.

This chain connects TRBV30 to TRBJ1-3, with D unclear. There are 16 residues in the CDR3. Trimming pared 2 bases from V and 0 bases from J, leaving 14 bases between. Germline CDR1 and CDR2: GTSNPN and SVGIG (reference sequence). CDR3 nucleotides: TGTGCCTGGAGTTCGGCGGGAATAAGCTCTGGAAACACCATATATTTT. This gives the protein CAWSSAGISSGNTIYF.

J is TRBJ2-1 and V is TRBV9; 7 bases match TRBD1. CDR1 SGDLS and CDR2 YYNGEE come from the germline V gene. The CDR3 covers 13 residues. The trim removed 0 bases at V and 8 bases at J, leaving 2 bases unmatched. CDR3 in amino acids: CASSVGQGYEQFF. CDR3 coding DNA: TGTGCCAGCAGCGTAGGACAGGGTTATGAGCAGTTCTTC.

The chain joins TRBV29-1 to TRBJ2-3; a weak D match, TRBD2 (7 bases). Trimming took 4 bases from V and 3 from J, leaving 14 bases between them. The germline gives CDR1 SQVTM, CDR2 ANQGSEA. The CDR3 spans 14 residues. CDR3 in amino acids: CSVGPEGGTDTQYF. In DNA form, the CDR3 reads TGCAGCGTTGGGCCTGAGGGGGGGACAGATACGCAGTATTTT.

This CDR3 reads CASSLMRFF. The CDR3, as DNA: TGTGCCAGCAGCTTGATGCGATTTTTT. The V call is TRBV5-8, the J call TRBJ1-4, with D unclear. The CDR3 has 9 amino acids. The V gene lost 1 base and the J gene lost 17 bases, with 6 bases spanning the gap. CDR1 is SGHTS, CDR2 YDEGEE, per germline.

V and J are TRBV28 and TRBJ1-1; D is perhaps TRBD1 (5 bases). Germline CDR1 MDHEN, CDR2 SYDVKM. Deletions cut 2 bases from V and 1 base from J, with 8 bases between. The CDR3 contains 14 residues. CDR3 in amino acids: CASSLTGRNTEAFF. In nucleotides, the CDR3 is TGTGCCAGCAGTTTAACAGGCAGGAACACTGAAGCTTTCTTT.

This clone turned up a few times. The chain combines TRBV7-8 with TRBJ2-1, with TRBD1 matching 11 bases. V lost 5 bases and J lost 3; bases outside the gene matches: 6. The CDR3 loop spans 16 amino acids. The V gene's germline CDR1 is SGHVS and CDR2 FQNEAQ. For the CDR3, the DNA is TGTGCCAGCAGCCCCGGGACAGGGGGAGGCTACAATGAGCAGTTCTTC. Translated: CASSPGTGGGYNEQFF.

This clone was recorded only once. V and J are TRBV6-5 and TRBJ2-2, with D perhaps TRBD1 (6 bases). V lost 11 bases to trimming and J lost 2 bases, with 15 bases between them. Germline V lookup: CDR1 MNHEY, CDR2 SVGAGI. The CDR3 totals 14 residues. The CDR3 coding sequence is TGTGCCGTTCAGGGGACCTTAAACACCGGGGAGCTGTTTTTT. Its translation is CAVQGTLNTGELFF.

The chain has TRBV27 and TRBJ1-6; D perhaps matches TRBD1 (6 bases). Germline values: CDR1 MNHEY, CDR2 SMNVEV (reference sequence). The V gene lost 6 bases and the J gene lost 10 bases, with 25 bases spanning the gap. The CDR3 runs to 17 residues. The chain's CDR3 is CASSFLLTGNRVSPLHF. Here the CDR3 DNA reads TGTGCCAGCAGCTTCCTACTAACCGGGAACAGGGTCTCACCCCTCCACTTT.

The chain joins TRBV19 to TRBJ2-1, with 8 bases aligning to TRBD1. From germline, CDR1 is LNHDA and CDR2 SQIVND (reference sequence). V gave up 3 bases and J gave up 9 bases; unmatched junction bases: 10. The CDR3 runs 15 residues. Here the CDR3 reads CASSITDREDGEQFF. In DNA, the CDR3 is TGTGCCAGTAGTATCACGGACAGGGAGGACGGTGAGCAGTTCTTC.

This clone was observed a few times. This chain connects TRBV9 to TRBJ2-3, with unresolved D. This CDR3 has 16 amino acids. Trimming took 0 bases from V and 2 from J, leaving 13 bases between them. CDR1 SGDLS and CDR2 YYNGEE come from the germline V gene. The CDR3 coding sequence is TGTGCCAGCAGCGTAGCTCCTAGACTCAACACAGATACGCAGTATTTT. This translates into CASSVAPRLNTDTQYF.

In this sample, this clone turned up a few times. The chain combines TRBV3-1 (or the pseudogene TRBV3-2) with TRBJ2-2; a weak D match, TRBD1 (5 bases). V was shortened by 1 base and J by 4 bases, with 13 bases between the two germline ends. The CDR3 extends over 16 amino acids. The V gene's germline CDR1 is LGHDT and CDR2 YNNKEL (reference sequence). The CDR3 DNA reads as TGTGCCAGCAGCCAAGTATTCCAGGGAACCACCGGGGAGCTGTTTTTT. Translated: CASSQVFQGTTGELFF.

J is TRBJ2-2 and V is TRBV5-1; D is possibly TRBD2 (5 bases). Germline assignment: CDR1 SGHRS and CDR2 YFSETQ. CDR3 length equals 15 residues. V was pared by 2 bases and J by 0 bases, with 8 bases between. The CDR3 is CASSFTLANTGELFF. The CDR3 DNA reads as TGCGCCAGCAGCTTTACACTAGCGAACACCGGGGAGCTGTTTTTT.

The gene calls are TRBV18 and TRBJ2-6; 8 nucleotides match TRBD1. Germline V CDR1 and CDR2: KGHSH, LQKENI. The CDR3 loop spans 15 amino acids. V lost 3 bases, J lost 2 bases, and 0 bases stayed unmatched. CDR3 in amino acids: CASSPTGAGANVLTF. The CDR3 DNA follows: TGTGCCAGCTCACCGACAGGGGCTGGGGCCAACGTCCTGACTTTC.

V gene TRBV12-3 or TRBV12-4 combines with J gene TRBJ1-4, with unresolved D. This CDR3 spans 13 amino acids. Deletions cut 3 bases from V and 4 bases from J, with 6 bases between. CDR3 DNA: TGTGCCAGCAGTTTCGGAGGTAATGAAAAACTGTTTTTT. This translates into CASSFGGNEKLFF.

The CDR3 reads CASSQGAGTEAFF. CDR3 coding DNA: TGTGCCAGCAGCCAGGGGGCGGGCACTGAAGCTTTCTTT. This chain uses TRBV7-3 with TRBJ1-1; TRBD1 matches at 8 bases. The germline V gene has CDR1 SGHTA and CDR2 FQGTGA. Trimming cost V 5 bases and J 4 bases; bases outside gene matches: 3. The CDR3 runs to 13 residues.

The rearrangement uses TRBV7-2 and TRBJ2-2; perhaps TRBD2 as D (6 bases). Trimming took off 3 bases at V and 9 bases at J, with 14 bases between the two ends. The CDR3 sequence is 14 residues long. The germline gives CDR1 SGHTA, CDR2 FQGNSA. CDR3 in amino acids: CASSFPGGVRELFF. The CDR3 DNA sequence: TGTGCCAGCAGCTTCCCAGGAGGGGTCCGGGAGCTGTTTTTT. The full variable domain, in which reference TRBV7-2 and TRBJ2-2 provide the parts outside the CDR3, is GAGVSQSPSNKVTEKGKDVELRCDPISGHTALYWYRQSLGQGLEFLIYFQGNSAPDKSGLPSDRFSAERTGGSVSTLTIQRTQQEDSAVYLCASSFPGGVRELFFGEGSRLTVL.

This chain joins TRBV7-2 and TRBJ2-6; D might be TRBD2 (6 bases). The CDR3 is made up of 17 amino acids. Trimming removed 4 bases at V and 2 bases at J, with 15 bases between. Germline V gene lookup returns CDR1 SGHTA and CDR2 FQGNSA. The CDR3 sequence is CASSSPYSGAGANVLTF. The CDR3 nucleotides read TGTGCCAGCAGCTCCCCTTATTCGGGAGCTGGGGCCAACGTCCTGACTTTC.

This chain uses TRBV7-2 with TRBJ1-1; a weak D match, TRBD1 (6 bases). Germline lookup yields CDR1 SGHTA and CDR2 FQGNSA. V lost 1 base and J 4 bases, leaving 13 bases between the germline ends. The CDR3 sequence is 15 residues long. Here the CDR3 DNA reads TGTGCCAGCAGCTTAGGGATTGACAGGTCCACTGAAGCTTTCTTT. This gives the protein CASSLGIDRSTEAFF.

The chain joins TRBV18 to TRBJ1-2; 8 positions agree with TRBD1. The CDR3 is 13 residues long. Trimming at V came to 4 bases and at J to 6 bases, leaving 4 bases not matched to a gene. Germline V gene data show CDR1 as KGHSH and CDR2 as LQKENI. The CDR3 loop is CASSRDRYDGYTF. The DNA of the CDR3 is TGTGCCAGCTCACGGGACAGGTACGATGGCTACACCTTC.

The gene calls are TRBV5-1 and TRBJ1-4, with D perhaps TRBD1 (6 bases). Germline lookup yields CDR1 SGHRS and CDR2 YFSETQ. The CDR3 loop spans 15 amino acids. Trimming took off 4 bases at V and 5 bases at J, with 15 bases between the two ends. CDR3 amino acids: CASSAQGMENEKLFF. DNA for the CDR3: TGCGCCAGCAGCGCGCAGGGGATGGAGAATGAAAAACTGTTTTTT.

The chain combines TRBV4-1 with TRBJ2-1; 8 bases line up with TRBD2. Germline V gene lookup returns CDR1 MGHRA and CDR2 YSYEKL. V gave up 6 bases and J gave up 2 bases; unmatched junction bases: 3. This CDR3 is 14 amino acids long. CDR3 DNA sequence: TGCGCCAGCAGTCTTAGCGGGACCTACAATGAGCAGTTCTTC. It yields the protein CASSLSGTYNEQFF.

A note on this clone: Other DNA sequences in this sample translate to the same CDR3. The gene calls are TRBV5-6 and TRBJ2-7; perhaps TRBD1 as D (6 bases). The germline V gene has CDR1 SGHDT and CDR2 YYEEEE. The CDR3 length is 14 residues. With 0 bases removed from V and 3 bases from J, the gap between germline ends came to 10 bases. CDR3 DNA sequence: TGTGCCAGCAGCTTGGCTGGACAGAACTACGAGCAGTACTTC. It codes for CASSLAGQNYEQYF.

The chain joins TRBV29-1 to TRBJ1-4, with D unresolved. CDR3 length: 12 amino acids. Germline V CDR1 and CDR2: SQVTM, ANQGSEA. V lost 6 bases to trimming and J lost 2 bases, with 7 bases between them. In nucleotides, the CDR3 is TGCAGCGTCAGCGGTACTAATGAAAAACTGTTTTTT. As protein: CSVSGTNEKLFF.